The rows below give T cell receptor beta chains drawn from one sample of a study of cytomegalovirus exposure and HLA in healthy donors. Profiled with immunoSEQ multiplex PCR; TCRdb holds only in-frame clones, not every one. The sample records about 170,000 clones, under 90% being singletons. Source material: PBMCs. These receptors were obtained from a man between 18 and 35 years old in good health and CMV-seropositive. CDR3s include the opening cysteine and the closing phenylalanine or tryptophan. A D gene is named only where the DNA matches it firmly. The size of a clone is reported for some rows only, either as once, few or many, or as a class for expanded clones.

d_gene,abundance,j_gene,v_gene,CDR3aa,CDR3nt
TRBD2,.,TRBJ2-3,TRBV6-7,CASSYPSGRDTDTQYF,TGTGCCAGCAGTTACCCCAGCGGGAGGGACACAGATACGCAGTATTTT
.,.,TRBJ2-3,TRBV2,CATKTGYEDTQYF,TGTGCCACTAAGACCGGGTATGAGGATACGCAGTATTTT
.,.,TRBJ2-5,TRBV5-6,CASALRGVPETQYF,TGTGCCAGCGCCCTACGCGGGGTCCCAGAGACCCAGTACTTC
TRBD2,.,TRBJ2-7,TRBV7-2,CASSSGLAGGHEQYF,TGTGCCAGCAGCTCGGGACTAGCGGGAGGCCACGAGCAGTACTTC
.,.,TRBJ2-7,TRBV5-5,CASSFSEYEQYF,TGTGCCAGCAGCTTCTCAGAATACGAGCAGTACTTC
.,few,TRBJ1-3,TRBV2,CASSEGTGNSGNTIYF,TGTGCCAGCAGTGAAGGGACGGGGAACTCTGGAAACACCATATATTTT
.,.,TRBJ2-7,TRBV6-4,CASSLVNEQYF,TGTGCCAGCAGCTTAGTGAACGAGCAGTACTTC
TRBD2,.,TRBJ2-1,TRBV4-1,CASSQAIAGGNEQFF,TGCGCCAGCAGCCAAGCGATAGCGGGAGGCAATGAGCAGTTCTTC
TRBD2,once,TRBJ2-1,TRBV7-7,CASSPNLIAGGQYNEQFF,TGTGCTAGCAGCCCAAACCTCATAGCGGGAGGACAGTACAATGAGCAGTTCTTC
.,.,TRBJ1-5,TRBV6-6,CASSWEYDHQPQHF,TGTGCCAGCAGTTGGGAGTATGATCATCAGCCCCAGCATTTT
.,.,TRBJ2-7,TRBV27,CASRGGGLSFYEQYF,TGTGCCAGCCGTGGGGGGGGCCTAAGTTTCTACGAGCAGTACTTC
.,.,TRBJ2-5,TRBV5-6,CASSRQRTVEQETQYF,TGTGCCAGCAGCCGACAAAGGACAGTAGAACAAGAGACCCAGTACTTC
TRBD1,.,TRBJ2-3,TRBV6-6,CASSPGQGTDTQYF,TGTGCCAGCAGCCCGGGACAGGGGACAGATACGCAGTATTTT
.,.,TRBJ1-4,TRBV28,CASRLGGTNEKLFF,TGTGCCAGCAGGCTGGGGGGAACTAATGAAAAACTGTTTTTT